Sequencing of this T cell receptor beta chain was carried out in a study of OX40 agonist ivuxolimab in advanced cancers. Measured with immunoSEQ multiplex PCR; TCRdb has only the in-frame clones, and not every one. The sample contains tens of thousands of clones, more than 65% of which appear only once. This receptor was identified in an adult with an advanced solid tumor such as melanoma, head and neck, liver or kidney cancer. The sample was CD4+ or CD8+ T cells sorted from blood, taken in a trial of the OX40 agonist ivuxolimab.

DNA for the CDR3: TGTGCCATCAGGGGGGACACACCTAACTATGGCTACACCTTC. Translation gives CAIRGDTPNYGYTF. The chain uses TRBV10-3 and TRBJ1-2; tentative D call: TRBD1 (6 bases). Germline V gives CDR1 ENHRY, CDR2 SYGVKD. This CDR3 contains 14 residues. Trimming shortened V by 6 bases and J by 0 bases, and 11 bases separated the two germline ends.